This T cell receptor (beta chain) is drawn from a study of regulatory T cells in long-lasting Graves disease (dated by TCRdb to about 2021). Looking at the study overall: To count as having persistent Graves' disease, a patient had to have received antithyroid drug treatment for over 5 years with TSH receptor autoantibodies remaining persistently positive. This study used TCR sequencing and RNA sequencing of peripheral blood to compare persistent Graves' disease patients against newly diagnosed Graves' disease patients. The study was registered as a clinical trial and conducted in China. A total of around 35 samples underwent TCR sequencing: 13 from persistent and roughly 20 from newly diagnosed Graves' disease patients. Antithyroid drugs had been taken for roughly 10 years on average by persistent Graves' disease patients in the clinical cohort.

The time point tag for this specimen amounts to: persistent/refractory GD, antithyroid drugs over 5 years with positive TRAb. For both TCR sequencing and RNA sequencing, RNA was extracted from PBMCs using TRIzol. Graves' disease was diagnosed according to American Thyroid Association guidelines. Recruitment of patients was carried out at an endocrinology department in Xi'an, China. From each patient, approximately 9 milliliters of peripheral blood was collected into an EDTA anticoagulant tube. PBMCs were isolated by Ficoll Paque Plus density gradient separation without further T cell sorting. An Agilent 2100 Bioanalyzer and agarose gel were used to check RNA quality, and a NanoDrop 2000 was used to measure RNA concentration. The protocol used for the library was multiplex PCR. The reads were generated on an Illumina HiSeq 4000. TCR beta libraries were built with iRepertoire HTBI primers and Arm-PCR amplification of CDR3 regions. PCR products were gel purified before sequencing. The authors' pipeline ran thus. Gene usage analysis of CDR3 amino acid clonotypes used the approximately 62 TRBV and more than 13 TRBJ segments found across samples. COPE and FqMerger were used to merge filtered high-quality paired reads into contigs. BLAST was used to align contigs to IMGT TRBV, TRBD and TRBJ reference genes, with CDR3 defined following IMGT. Highly expanded clones were defined as clonotypes with a frequency above 0.1%. Repertoire diversity was measured by Shannon entropy, and V-J evenness by the Gini coefficient. A clonotype was considered public if more than one individual shared it. TCRdb cleaned the public reads at Q25 with fastp, built clones with MiXCR and kept in-frame beta chains. Rows are unified per CDR3 protein, each entry keeping the most common DNA and genes. Clone size and V and J calls follow TCRdb, not the original study. This sample comprises roughly 700,000 distinct CDR3 sequences, about 32% of them detected only once. The biggest ten clones account for roughly 41% of the sample.

The CDR3 runs 12 amino acids, cysteine and phenylalanine included. Only the CDR3 part of the read is kept: 36 bases, read in frame from the first base. CDR1 and CDR2, per the germline V gene, are MRHNA and SNTAGT. The V end loses 7 bases and the J end loses 3 bases, and a stretch of 9 bases separates them. Regarding this clonotype: Its antigen remains unidentified. No much larger clone is present one base from it, and per-base qualities are unavailable.

On the study overall, not on this receptor specifically: Persistent patients shared more public clonotypes among themselves (more than 2,500) than newly diagnosed patients did (roughly 910). Peripheral blood alone was examined, since thyroid tissue, which constituted the primary lesion, could not be accessed. Sequencing and analysis were limited to the TCR beta chain. Persistent disease showed preferential use of TRBV28, TRBJ1-2 and TRBJ2-5, whereas newly diagnosed disease favored TRBV20-1 and TRBJ2-1. The authors acknowledged the small sample size as a limitation that may reduce accuracy. Compared with newly diagnosed patients, patients with persistent Graves' disease had lower TCR Shannon entropy and fewer highly expanded clones, which suggests clonal expansion.

This chain is built from TRBV6-4 and TRBJ1-2, with no confident D gene call. This TCR came from a female donor with Graves disease. Specimen: peripheral blood mononuclear cells (PBMCs), collected when the disease was refractory, from a patient treated with antithyroid drugs. In nucleotide form, the sequence is TGTGCCAGCATGAAGACGGACTATGGCTACACCTTC. Its product reads: CASMKTDYGYTF.